This T cell receptor beta chain was documented in a study of blood T cell repertoires in COVID-19. Across the whole study: Whether acute or convalescent, the COVID-19 samples came from the United States, Italy and Spain.

Data came from immunoSEQ multiplex PCR; TCRdb stores just in-frame clones and leaves some out. The repertoire consists of just under 65,000 clones, with around three quarters occurring once and the leading ten covering approximately 5.3%. Germline assignment: CDR1 GTSNPN and CDR2 SVGIG (reference sequence). This CDR3 is built from 12 residues. V shed 5 bases and J shed 1 base, with 5 bases lying between them. The TCR comes from a human donor in a cohort sampled during active COVID-19. The chain carries TRBV30 and TRBJ2-2, with D possibly matching TRBD1 (5 bases). Sequenced sample: peripheral blood. The CDR3 region is CAWGQNTGELFF. The DNA of the CDR3 is TGTGCCTGGGGACAGAACACCGGGGAGCTGTTTTTT. Full variable domain (remainder filled in from reference TRBV30 and TRBJ2-2): SQTIHQWPATLVQPVGSPLSLECTVEGTSNPNLYWYRQAAGRGLQLLFYSVGIGQISSEVPQNLSASRPQDRQFILSSKKLLLSDSGFYLCAWGQNTGELFFGEGSRLTVL.